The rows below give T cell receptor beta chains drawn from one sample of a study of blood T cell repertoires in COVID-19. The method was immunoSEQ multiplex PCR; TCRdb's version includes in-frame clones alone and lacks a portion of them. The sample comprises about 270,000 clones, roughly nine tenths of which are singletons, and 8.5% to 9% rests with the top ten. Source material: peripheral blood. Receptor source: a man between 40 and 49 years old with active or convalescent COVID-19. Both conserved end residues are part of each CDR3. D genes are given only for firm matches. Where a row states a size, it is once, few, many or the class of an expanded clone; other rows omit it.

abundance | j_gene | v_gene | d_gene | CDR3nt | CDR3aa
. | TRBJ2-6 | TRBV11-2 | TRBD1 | TGTGCCAGCAGCCCCCGGGACAGCGCCTCTGGGGCCAACGTCCTGACTTTC | CASSPRDSASGANVLTF
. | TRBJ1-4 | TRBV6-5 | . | TGTGCCAGCAGTACCCCAGGAGGGCCTAATGAAAAACTGTTTTTT | CASSTPGGPNEKLFF
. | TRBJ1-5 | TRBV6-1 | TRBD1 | TGTGCCAGCAGTGCCGACAGGGGGCAATCACGCAATCAGCCCCAGCATTTT | CASSADRGQSRNQPQHF
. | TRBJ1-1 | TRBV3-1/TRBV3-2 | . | TGTGCCAGCAGCCACCACTCTAGCCCACCCACTGAAGCTTTCTTT | CASSHHSSPPTEAFF
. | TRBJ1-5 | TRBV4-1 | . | TGCGCCAGCAGCCATTCTTTCGCAGGGCGCAATCAGCCCCAGCATTTT | CASSHSFAGRNQPQHF
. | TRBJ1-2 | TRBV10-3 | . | TGTGCCACCACGGGGAACTATGGCTACACCTTC | CATTGNYGYTF
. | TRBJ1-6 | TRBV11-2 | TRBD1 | TGTGCCAGCAGCAGAGCAGGACAGGTCTTAAATTCACCCCTCCACTTT | CASSRAGQVLNSPLHF
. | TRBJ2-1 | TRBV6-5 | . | TGTGCCAGCAAACAGGGAAACTACAATGAGCAGTTCTTC | CASKQGNYNEQFF
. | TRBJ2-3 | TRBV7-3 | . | TGTGCCAGCAGCTCCCCGGACCGGGCCCCGAGGGGCACAGATACGCAGTATTTT | CASSSPDRAPRGTDTQYF
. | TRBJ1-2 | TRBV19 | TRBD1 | TGTGCCAGTAGGACAGGGGGCGCAAGCTCCTATGGCTACACCTTC | CASRTGGASSYGYTF
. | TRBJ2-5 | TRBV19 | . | TGTGCCAGTACCTCGAGGGGACGGGGGGAGACCCAGTACTTC | CASTSRGRGETQYF
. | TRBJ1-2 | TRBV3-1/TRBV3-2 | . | TGTGCCAGCAGCCAAGAAAGCAGGGTTGACTATGGCTACACCTTC | CASSQESRVDYGYTF
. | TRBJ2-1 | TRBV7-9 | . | TGTGCCAGCAGCTCCTCGGGAGTCGGTGAGCAGTTCTTC | CASSSSGVGEQFF
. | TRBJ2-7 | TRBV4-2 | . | TGTGCCAGCAGCCAAGGAGCGGAAAGCTCCTACGAGCAGTACTTC | CASSQGAESSYEQYF
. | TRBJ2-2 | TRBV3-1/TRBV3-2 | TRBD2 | TGTGCCAGCGGTCGGGGGGACACCGGGGAGCTGTTTTTT | CASGRGDTGELFF
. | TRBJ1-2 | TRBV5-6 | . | TGTGCCAGCAGCTCTCTTGGAGGGAGCTATGGCTACACCTTC | CASSSLGGSYGYTF
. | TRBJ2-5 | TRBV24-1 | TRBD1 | TGTGCCACCAGCCTCGGGACAGAAGAGACCCAGTACTTC | CATSLGTEETQYF
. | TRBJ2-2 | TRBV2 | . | TGTGCCAGCAGTGTTAGGGAGGACGGGGAGCTGTTTTTT | CASSVREDGELFF
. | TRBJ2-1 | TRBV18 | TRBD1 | TGTGCCAGCTCACTCGTTAGTGGACAGGGGATATACAATGAGCAGTTCTTC | CASSLVSGQGIYNEQFF
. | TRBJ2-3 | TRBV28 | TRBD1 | TGTGCCAGCAGCCTCGGACAGGGTGGCACAGATACGCAGTATTTT | CASSLGQGGTDTQYF
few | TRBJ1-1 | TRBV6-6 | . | TGTGCCAGCAGAAGGGAGGGCAGGGAGCTAGCTGAAGCTTTCTTT | CASRREGRELAEAFF
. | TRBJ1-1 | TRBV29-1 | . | TGCAGCGTCTCAGGGAATACTGAAGCTTTCTTT | CSVSGNTEAFF
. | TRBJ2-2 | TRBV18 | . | TGTGCCAGCTCACCTAGGGGGACGCACACCGGGGAGCTGTTTTTT | CASSPRGTHTGELFF
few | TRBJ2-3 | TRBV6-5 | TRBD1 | TGTGCCAGCAGAAAGGGACAGGGGGACACAGATACGCAGTATTTT | CASRKGQGDTDTQYF
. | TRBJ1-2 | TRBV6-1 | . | TGTGCCAGCAGTGAAAGTAATAGCTACCCTTATGGCTACACCTTC | CASSESNSYPYGYTF
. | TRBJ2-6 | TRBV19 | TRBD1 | TGTGCCAGTAGTAGGACAGGGACTGGGGCCAACGTCCTGACTTTC | CASSRTGTGANVLTF
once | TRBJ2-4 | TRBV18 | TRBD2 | TGTGCCAGCTCACCACCGAGTCTAGCGGGGTGGGACATTCAGTACTTC | CASSPPSLAGWDIQYF
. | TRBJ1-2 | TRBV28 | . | TGTGCCAGCAGTTTGGCCACACAGGGATCGGGATATGGCTACACCTTC | CASSLATQGSGYGYTF
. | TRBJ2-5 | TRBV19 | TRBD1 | TGTGCCAGTAGTATAGGAACAGGGGGCCTTAGGGAGACCCAGTACTTC | CASSIGTGGLRETQYF
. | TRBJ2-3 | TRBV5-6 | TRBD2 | TGTGCCAGCAGCTTTTCTCTAGCGGGAGGGAACACAGATACGCAGTATTTT | CASSFSLAGGNTDTQYF
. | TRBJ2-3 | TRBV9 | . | TGTGCCAGCAGCATTCAGGGCGAAGGCACAGATACGCAGTATTTT | CASSIQGEGTDTQYF
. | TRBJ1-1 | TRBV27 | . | TGTGCCAGCAGTTTATTCGCCCGACTCCTGAACACTGAAGCTTTCTTT | CASSLFARLLNTEAFF
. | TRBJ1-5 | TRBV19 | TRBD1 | TGTGCCAGTAAAAAGGGACAGGGTAATCAGCCCCAGCATTTT | CASKKGQGNQPQHF
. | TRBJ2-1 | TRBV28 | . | TGTGCCAGCACTGCTCCTGGTCCGGACAGCTACAATGAGCAGTTCTTC | CASTAPGPDSYNEQFF
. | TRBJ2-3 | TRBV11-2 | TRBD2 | TGTGCCAGCAGCTTAGATCGGGAGCGGGGTAGCTCAGATACGCAGTATTTT | CASSLDRERGSSDTQYF
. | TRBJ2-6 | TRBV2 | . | TGTGCCAGCCGCCAGGGTCCCTCTGGGGCCAACGTCCTGACTTTC | CASRQGPSGANVLTF
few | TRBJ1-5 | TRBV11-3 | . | TGTGCCAGCAGCTTACGTTTCAATCAGCCCCAGCATTTT | CASSLRFNQPQHF
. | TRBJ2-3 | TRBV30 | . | TGTGCCTGTTCTCGCAGGAGCACAGATACGCAGTATTTT | CACSRRSTDTQYF
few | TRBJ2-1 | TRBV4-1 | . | TGCGCCAGCAGCCAAGATCCAGGGAGGGGGAATGAGCAGTTCTTC | CASSQDPGRGNEQFF
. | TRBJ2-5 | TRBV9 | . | TGTGCCAGCAGCGTAGATATTCGAGAGACCCAGTACTTC | CASSVDIRETQYF
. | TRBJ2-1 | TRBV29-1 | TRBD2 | TGCAGCGTCAGCCGACTAGCGGTTGGCGATGAGCAGTTCTTC | CSVSRLAVGDEQFF
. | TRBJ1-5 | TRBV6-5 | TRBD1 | TGTGCCAGCAATAAAGGGACAGGGGGGACTCAGCCCCAGCATTTT | CASNKGTGGTQPQHF
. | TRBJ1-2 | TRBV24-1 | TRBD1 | TGTGCCACCAGTGATGCGGGACAGGGAGATAACTATGGCTACACCTTC | CATSDAGQGDNYGYTF
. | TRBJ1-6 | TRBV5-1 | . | TGCGCCAGCAGCTTGGAAACAGGCCGGGATTCACCCCTCCACTTT | CASSLETGRDSPLHF
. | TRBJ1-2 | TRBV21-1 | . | TGTGCCAGCGGAACTTACAGGGGCGGCTACACCTTC | CASGTYRGGYTF
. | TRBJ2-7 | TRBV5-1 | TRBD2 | TGCGCCAGCAGCTCCTGGGAGCGGGAGGGCCCTGAGCAGTACTTC | CASSSWEREGPEQYF
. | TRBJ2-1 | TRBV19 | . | TGTGCCAGTAGTAACCGGGACTTAGCGAATGAGCAGTTCTTC | CASSNRDLANEQFF
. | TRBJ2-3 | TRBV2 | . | TGTGCCAGCAGTGTCCGACTTACCACAGATACGCAGTATTTT | CASSVRLTTDTQYF
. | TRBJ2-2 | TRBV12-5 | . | TGTGCTAGTGGCAACAGGGCCGGGGAGCTGTTTTTT | CASGNRAGELFF
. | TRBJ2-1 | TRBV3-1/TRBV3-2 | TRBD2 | TGTGCCAGCAGCCGAGGCGGCGGGGGGCTTGCGTTCTTC | CASSRGGGGLAFF
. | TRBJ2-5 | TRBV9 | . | TGTGCCAGCAGCGCAGAACCGGGACTCCAAGAGACCCAGTACTTC | CASSAEPGLQETQYF
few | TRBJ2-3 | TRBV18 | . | TGTGCCAGCTCACCTTCCCTAGGCGGGACGCAGTATTTT | CASSPSLGGTQYF
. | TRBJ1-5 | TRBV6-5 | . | TGTGCCAGCAGTTCTAGGGGTCCTAGCAATCAGCCCCAGCATTTT | CASSSRGPSNQPQHF
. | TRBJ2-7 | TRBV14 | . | TGTGCCAGCAGCAAAAATCACGCGACAGGAGGCGCCGAGCAGTACTTC | CASSKNHATGGAEQYF
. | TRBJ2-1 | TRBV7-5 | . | TGTGTCAGAAGCTTGAGGCCCCATGAGCAGTTCTTC | CVRSLRPHEQFF
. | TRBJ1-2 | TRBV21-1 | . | TGTGCCGGCAGGGGGCAGAATGGCTACACCTTC | CAGRGQNGYTF
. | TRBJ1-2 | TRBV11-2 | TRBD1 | TGTGCCAGCAGCTTAGATTGGTCGGTCAGGGGGCTTGGCTACACCTTC | CASSLDWSVRGLGYTF
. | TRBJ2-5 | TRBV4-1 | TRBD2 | TGCGCCAGCAGCCACCCGACTAGCGGGGGGGCCATAGAGACCCAGTACTTC | CASSHPTSGGAIETQYF
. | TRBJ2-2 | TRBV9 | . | TGTGCCAGCAGCATATTAGGGGACTGGAACACCGGGGAGCTGTTTTTT | CASSILGDWNTGELFF